The T cell receptor (beta chain) described here comes from a study of blood T cell repertoires in COVID-19. The wider study: There were acute and convalescent COVID-19 samples, and they came from the United States, Italy and Spain.

Per the original methods: Reference gene primers were amplified, and this amplification served to estimate nucleated cell counts. Clones were sequenced by immunoSEQ multiplex PCR, and TCRdb holds only the in-frame ones, with some missing. The V and J calls and clone size are taken from that table; D and trimming were inferred from the DNA. Here the sample spans over 120,000 clones, 75% to 90% being singletons. The specimen sequenced was peripheral blood. The TCR comes from a man aged 60 to 69 with active or convalescent COVID-19.

The CDR3 nucleotides are TGTGCCACCGGACTAGCGGTTCAAGAGACCCAGTACTTC. The encoded protein is CATGLAVQETQYF. This chain connects TRBV7-2 to TRBJ2-5; 10 bases match TRBD2. The germline CDR1 and CDR2 sequences are SGHTA and FQGNSA. The CDR3 extends over 13 amino acids. V dropped 10 bases and J dropped 2; count of bases not matched to a gene: 4.